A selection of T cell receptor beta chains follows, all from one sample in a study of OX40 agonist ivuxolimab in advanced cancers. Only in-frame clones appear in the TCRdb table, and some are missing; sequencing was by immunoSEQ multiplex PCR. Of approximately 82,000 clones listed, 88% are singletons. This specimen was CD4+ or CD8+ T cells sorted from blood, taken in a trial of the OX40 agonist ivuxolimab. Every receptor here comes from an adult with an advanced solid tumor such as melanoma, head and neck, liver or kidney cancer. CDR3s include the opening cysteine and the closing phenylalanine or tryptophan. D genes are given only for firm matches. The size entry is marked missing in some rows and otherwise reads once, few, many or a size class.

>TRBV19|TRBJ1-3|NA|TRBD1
TGTGCCAGTAGTATAGTCGCGAGGGGGCGAGGAAACACCATATATTTT
CASSIVARGRGNTIYF
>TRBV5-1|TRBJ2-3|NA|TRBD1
TGCGCCAGCAGTTTAGGGACAGGGGATACGCAGTATTTT
CASSLGTGDTQYF
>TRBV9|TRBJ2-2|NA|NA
TGTGCCAGCAGCGTGGGGTCTTTGGGGTCCGGGGAGCTGTTTTTT
CASSVGSLGSGELFF
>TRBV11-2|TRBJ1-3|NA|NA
TGTGCCAGCAGCTTATCCCGGGGCTTTACTGGAAACACCATATATTTT
CASSLSRGFTGNTIYF
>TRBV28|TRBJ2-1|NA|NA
TGTGCCAGCAGCCTAAAACTAGACCAGTTCTTC
CASSLKLDQFF
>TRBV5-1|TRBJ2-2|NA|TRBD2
TGCGCCAGCAGCTTGCTAGCGGAGCGGGGCGGGGAGCTGTTTTTT
CASSLLAERGGELFF
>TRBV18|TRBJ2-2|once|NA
TGTGCCACCTCCCGCAATTCACCCGGGGAGCTGTTTTTT
CATSRNSPGELFF
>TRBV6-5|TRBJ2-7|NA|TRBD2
TGTGCCAGCAAAGGACTAGCGGGGAGCTCCTACGAGCAGTACTTC
CASKGLAGSSYEQYF
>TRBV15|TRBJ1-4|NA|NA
TGTGCCACCAGCAGGGAGCCCCGGGGGACGGGTGAAAAACTGTTTTTT
CATSREPRGTGEKLFF
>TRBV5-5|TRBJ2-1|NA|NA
TGTGCCAGCGGGGCGGACCACAATGAGCAGTTCTTC
CASGADHNEQFF
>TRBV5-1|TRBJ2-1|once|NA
TGCGCCAGCAGCTTGACAGGACCCAATGAGCAGTTCTTC
CASSLTGPNEQFF
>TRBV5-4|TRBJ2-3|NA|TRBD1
TGTGCCAGCAGCACAGGGGGTTCAGCAGATACGCAGTATTTT
CASSTGGSADTQYF
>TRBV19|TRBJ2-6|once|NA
TGTGCCAGTACCATAGGGGGGGCTGTTGGGGCCAACGTCCTGACTTTC
CASTIGGAVGANVLTF
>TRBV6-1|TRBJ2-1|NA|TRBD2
TGTGCCAGCAGTGCCGGGACTAGCGGGAGTAATGAGCAGTTCTTC
CASSAGTSGSNEQFF
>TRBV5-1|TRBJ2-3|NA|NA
TGCGCCAGCAGATCCAAACAGTGGGCCCTCACAGATACGCAGTATTTT
CASRSKQWALTDTQYF
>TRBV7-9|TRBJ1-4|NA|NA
TGTGCCAGCACCCCAGGGGCGTGGGGTGAAAAACTGTTTTTT
CASTPGAWGEKLFF
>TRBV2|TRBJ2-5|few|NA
TGTGCCAGCAGTGAGACGAGGGGCGGGGAGACCCAGTACTTC
CASSETRGGETQYF
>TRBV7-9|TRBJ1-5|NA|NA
TGTGCCAGCAGCTCTGATGATCGGACCCAGCATTTT
CASSSDDRTQHF
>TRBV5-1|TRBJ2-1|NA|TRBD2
TGCGCCAGCAGCACCCCCCTAGCGGGAGGGCCCCACAATGAGCAGTTCTTC
CASSTPLAGGPHNEQFF
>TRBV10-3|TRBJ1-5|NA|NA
TGTGCCATCAGTAATAGCAATCAGCCCCAGCATTTT
CAISNSNQPQHF
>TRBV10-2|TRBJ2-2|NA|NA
TGCGCCAGCAAGACCGTTAGCGGGAACACCGGGGAGCTGTTTTTT
CASKTVSGNTGELFF
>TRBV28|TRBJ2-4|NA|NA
TGTGCCAGCAGTAATACCGGGACGGCGCAAATTCAGTACTTC
CASSNTGTAQIQYF